The clone carrying this T cell receptor beta chain was found a few times. What it binds is unknown. The data were taken from a study of glioma-infiltrating T cells after dendritic cell vaccination. Broader study findings: Longer survival after dendritic cell vaccination followed higher pretreatment TIL content. Survival was not directly related to TCR clonality in these patients.

Germline CDR1 is SGHVS and CDR2 is FQNEAQ. Trimming took 5 bases from V and 5 from J, leaving 13 bases between them. This CDR3 has 14 amino acids. Input was 2 to 2.5 ug genomic DNA, or all available if less. Generated by immunoSEQ multiplex PCR, the TCRdb table keeps only in-frame clones and is missing some. The sample contains roughly 85,000 clones, roughly 85% of which appear only once. Described time point: after dendritic cell vaccination, including at tumor progression/relapse. The specimen comprised blood, sampled after dendritic cell vaccination. The receptor comes from a human donor with glioblastoma. The chain joins TRBV7-8 to TRBJ1-5; D is uncertain. CDR3 loop: CASSPDVADQPQHF. The CDR3 DNA follows: TGTGCCAGCAGCCCAGACGTAGCAGATCAGCCCCAGCATTTT. Looking up the rest from reference TRBV7-8 and TRBJ1-5 gives the full variable domain: GAGVSQSPRYKVAKRGQDVALRCDPISGHVSLFWYQQALGQGPEFLTYFQNEAQLDKSGLPSDRFFAERPEGSVSTLKIQRTQQEDSAVYLCASSPDVADQPQHFGDGTRLSIL.